Described below is a single TCR beta chain sequence and its context. These data come from a study of blood T cell repertoires in COVID-19. Study information: The United States, Italy and Spain supplied acute and convalescent COVID-19 samples. Sample material is recorded as cDNA or gDNA derived from T cells, B-cell-depleted T cells, or PBMCs.

How the authors handled the data: Reference gene primer amplification in the assay estimated nucleated cell counts. The method was immunoSEQ multiplex PCR; TCRdb's version includes in-frame clones alone and lacks a portion of them. D and trimming were read from the DNA, whereas the V and J calls and clone size are those reported in that table. The data contain approximately 300,000 clones, about 85% of them singletons. The sample was peripheral blood. This clonotype was obtained from a woman aged 50 to 65 who had recovered from COVID-19.

The CDR3 loop reads CASSLDLRGKGYGYTF. The DNA for the CDR3 is TGTGCCAGCAGCTTAGATCTTAGGGGAAAAGGCTATGGCTACACCTTC. The chain couples TRBV11-2 to TRBJ1-2, with D maybe TRBD1 (5 bases). Germline V lookup: CDR1 SGHAT, CDR2 FQNNGV. The CDR3 is made up of 16 amino acids. Trimming shortened V by 0 bases and J by 4 bases, and 15 bases separated the two germline ends.